These 31 T cell receptor beta chains originate from one sample sequenced in a study of blood T cell repertoires in COVID-19 (TCRdb year 2020). The library was obtained by the immunoSEQ multiplex PCR assay. What TCRdb holds here is the immuneACCESS table cut down to in-frame rearrangements. Part of the clones is not present; checked against another copy, under half of the missing clones reflect an unresolved V gene, and the others are unexplained. The sample table shows more than 150,000 clones, and more than 75% are seen once. Approximately 15% of the sample is in the top ten clones. Specimen: PBMCs or T cells enriched from blood (not recorded which). All receptors come from a man aged 60-69 years who had been exposed to COVID-19.

Written as DNA, the CDR3 is TGTGCCAGTAGGGGCATTGGGAATCAGCCCCAGCATTTT. It encodes CASRGIGNQPQHF. The chain has TRBV19 and TRBJ1-5; no clear D. V was cut by 6 bases and J by 4 bases, with 10 bases left in between. This CDR3 spans 13 amino acids. Germline V gives CDR1 LNHDA, CDR2 SQIVND (reference sequence). The complete variable domain, with remaining parts taken from reference TRBV19 and TRBJ1-5, reads DGGITQSPKYLFRKEGQNVTLSCEQNLNHDAMYWYRQDPGQGLRLIYYSQIVNDFQKGDIAEGYSVSREKKESFPLTVTSAQKNPTAFYLCASRGIGNQPQHFGDGTRLSIL.

The chain combines TRBV18 with TRBJ1-5; TRBD1 agrees at 10 bases. In germline, CDR1 is KGHSH, CDR2 LQKENI. This CDR3 has 15 residues. Trimming removed 3 bases from V and 6 bases from J; junction bases left unmatched: 5. The CDR3 is CASSPGTGDGQPQHF. CDR3 DNA: TGTGCCAGCTCACCTGGGACAGGGGACGGTCAGCCCCAGCATTTT.

This clone was recorded at least ten times. J is TRBJ2-1 and V is TRBV7-9, with 10 bases that match TRBD2. The CDR3 length is 17 residues. CDR1 is SEHNR, CDR2 FQNEAQ, per germline (reference sequence). V trimming: 4 bases; J trimming: 0 bases; junction bases outside the gene matches: 6. DNA for the CDR3: TGTGCCAGCAGCTCTCTAGCGGGAGAGTCCTCCTACAATGAGCAGTTCTTC. It yields the protein CASSSLAGESSYNEQFF.

This clone was seen once. The genes are TRBV27 and TRBJ2-2; 8 positions agree with TRBD1. This CDR3 contains 15 residues. The germline gives CDR1 MNHEY, CDR2 SMNVEV (reference sequence). The V segment lost 1 base and the J segment 6 bases; nucleotides outside the gene matches: 4. The CDR3 coding sequence is TGTGCCAGCAGTTTATTCGGCAGGGGGCCCGGGGAGCTGTTTTTT. Translating gives CASSLFGRGPGELFF.

The table lists this clone with a few counts. This chain joins TRBV29-1 and TRBJ1-1; D remains ambiguous. Between the trimmed V and J ends, which lost 1 base and 2 bases, there was a span of 8 bases. From germline, CDR1 is SQVTM and CDR2 ANQGSEA. This CDR3 has 13 residues. The CDR3 DNA follows: TGCAGCGTTGAAGTTCAGGTAAACACTGAAGCTTTCTTT. Translating it yields CSVEVQVNTEAFF. The full variable domain, its missing parts supplied by reference TRBV29-1 and TRBJ1-1, is SAVISQKPSRDICQRGTSLTIQCQVDSQVTMMFWYRQQPGQSLTLIATANQGSEATYESGFVIDKFPISRPNLTFSTLTVSNMSPEDSSIYLCSVEVQVNTEAFFGQGTRLTVV.

This clone was detected only once. The chain recombines TRBV9 with TRBJ2-1; TRBD1 might be the D (6 bases). Germline V gene data show CDR1 as SGDLS and CDR2 as YYNGEE. Trimming took 4 bases from V and 0 from J, leaving 8 bases between them. CDR3 length: 14 residues. CDR3 sequence: CASSRQDSYNEQFF. The CDR3 bases are TGTGCCAGCAGCCGACAGGACTCCTACAATGAGCAGTTCTTC.

The chain couples TRBV4-3 to TRBJ1-3; TRBD1 agrees at 7 bases. The V segment lost 9 bases and the J segment 4 bases; nucleotides outside the gene matches: 9. The CDR3 is 14 amino acids. Germline CDR1 is LGHNA and CDR2 is YSLEER. CDR3 region: CASRPQGLGNTIYF. The CDR3, as DNA: TGCGCCAGTAGACCACAGGGGTTAGGAAACACCATATATTTT.

The chain joins TRBV5-4 to TRBJ2-5, with 10 bases fitting TRBD2. The length of the CDR3 is 17 residues. V trimming: 9 bases; J trimming: 1 base; junction bases outside the gene matches: 15. Germline CDR1 SGHNT, CDR2 YYREEE (reference sequence). The CDR3: CATSGSGRGDGQETQYF. The CDR3 DNA follows: TGTGCCACCTCGGGAAGCGGGAGGGGGGACGGCCAAGAGACCCAGTACTTC.

The chain has TRBV29-1 and TRBJ1-5, with 8 positions matching TRBD1. The CDR3 contains 14 residues. Germline assignment: CDR1 SQVTM and CDR2 ANQGSEA. With 4 bases clipped from V and 0 bases from J, the junction kept 2 bases outside the gene matches. The CDR3 coding sequence is TGCAGCGTTGTACAGGGGGATAGCAATCAGCCCCAGCATTTT. Amino acid sequence: CSVVQGDSNQPQHF.

The chain recombines TRBV5-4 with TRBJ2-7, with 7 bases lining up with TRBD1. V trimming: 0 bases; J trimming: 7 bases; junction bases outside the gene matches: 7. This CDR3 region has 14 residues. Germline CDR1 SGHNT, CDR2 YYREEE (reference sequence). The CDR3 nucleotides read TGTGCCAGCAGCTTGGAGCAGGGGGTAGGAGAGCAGTACTTC. Translated: CASSLEQGVGEQYF.

V usage is TRBV29-1 and J usage is TRBJ2-7, with TRBD2 matching 10 bases. V dropped 4 bases and J dropped 4; count of bases not matched to a gene: 13. CDR1 and CDR2 from the germline V gene are SQVTM and ANQGSEA. There are 16 residues in the CDR3. The CDR3: CSVGRGLAGGRYEQYF. CDR3 DNA: TGCAGCGTTGGGCGAGGGTTAGCGGGAGGACGTTACGAGCAGTACTTC.

The chain joins TRBV3-1 (or the pseudogene TRBV3-2) to TRBJ2-3; tentative D call: TRBD2 (6 bases). This CDR3 has 16 amino acids. Germline V gene sequence: CDR1 LGHDT, CDR2 YNNKEL (reference sequence). With 4 bases removed from V and 1 base from J, the gap between germline ends came to 15 bases. CDR3 DNA: TGTGCCAGCAGCCGACTTTCAACGGGGGGCACAGATACGCAGTATTTT. Residues: CASSRLSTGGTDTQYF.

The rearrangement links TRBV21-1 to TRBJ2-1; TRBD2, the table's D call, was not compared with the DNA. TRBV21-1 counts as a pseudogene. This CDR3 has 12 residues. The CDR3 is CASSVLGNEQFF. The DNA of the CDR3 is TGTGCCAGCAGCGTACTAGGGAATGAGCAGTTCTTC.

V is TRBV24-1 and J is TRBJ2-7, with 12 positions matching TRBD1. CDR1 KGHDR and CDR2 SFDVKD come from the germline V gene. The CDR3 contains 16 residues. Trimming at V came to 6 bases and at J to 4 bases, leaving 9 bases not matched to a gene. The CDR3 nucleotides read TGTGCCACCAGTCCCCGCCCGGGACAGGGGGCGTACGAGCAGTACTTC. This gives the protein CATSPRPGQGAYEQYF.

The J gene is TRBJ1-5, the V gene TRBV7-8; a weak D match, TRBD1 (6 bases). Germline V lookup: CDR1 SGHVS, CDR2 FQNEAQ. The V gene lost 4 bases and the J gene lost 2 bases, with 18 bases spanning the gap. This CDR3 has 17 residues. For the CDR3, the DNA is TGTGCCAGCAGCTCAACAACACAGGGTTACGGCAATCAGCCCCAGCATTTT. Amino acid sequence: CASSSTTQGYGNQPQHF.

V is TRBV7-3 and J is TRBJ2-7, with D possibly TRBD1 on 5 matching bases. This CDR3 is built from 15 residues. Germline V lookup: CDR1 SGHTA, CDR2 FQGTGA. Trimming pared 5 bases from V and 2 bases from J, leaving 16 bases between. CDR3 amino acids: CASSVRPATAYEQYF. The CDR3 bases are TGTGCCAGCAGCGTACGTCCAGCGACAGCCTACGAGCAGTACTTC.

This clone was seen more than once but under ten times. V is TRBV5-1 and J is TRBJ2-7, with D tentatively TRBD2 (6 bases). This CDR3 has 16 residues. Between the trimmed V and J ends, which lost 0 bases and 2 bases, there was a span of 15 bases. From germline, CDR1 is SGHRS and CDR2 YFSETQ. In DNA, the CDR3 is TGCGCCAGCAGCTTGGGCACGGGACTGGCGACCTACGAGCAGTACTTC. Translation gives CASSLGTGLATYEQYF.

The table lists this clone with a few counts. V gene TRBV25-1 combines with J gene TRBJ2-1; TRBD2 agrees at 12 bases. Trimming at V came to 1 base and at J to 9 bases, leaving 4 bases not matched to a gene. The germline CDR1 and CDR2 sequences are MGHDK and SYGVNS. The CDR3 length is 15 residues. The CDR3 is CASSESPSGRGEQFF. The CDR3 DNA reads as TGTGCCAGCAGTGAATCGCCTAGCGGGAGGGGTGAGCAGTTCTTC.

This clone has a count of ten or more. The chain recombines TRBV6-5 with TRBJ1-1; unclear D gene. The V and J ends lost 10 bases and 3 bases respectively, with 12 bases between them. This CDR3 has 12 residues. CDR1 MNHEY and CDR2 SVGAGI come from the germline V gene. CDR3: CATFDGYTEAFF. In DNA, the CDR3 is TGTGCCACGTTTGACGGGTACACTGAAGCTTTCTTT.

V is TRBV7-2 and J is TRBJ2-1, with 10 bases lining up with TRBD1. Trimming at V came to 2 bases and at J to 5 bases, leaving 3 bases not matched to a gene. Germline V lookup: CDR1 SGHTA, CDR2 FQGNSA. The CDR3 is made up of 15 amino acids. Here the CDR3 DNA reads TGTGCCAGCAGCTTACCGGGACAGGGGAACAATGAGCAGTTCTTC. Its translation is CASSLPGQGNNEQFF.

This clone was observed many times. The chain carries TRBV5-4 and TRBJ2-7, with TRBD2 identical over 9 bases. This CDR3 comprises 14 residues. Trimming at V came to 1 base and at J to 4 bases, leaving 3 bases not matched to a gene. Germline V gene data show CDR1 as SGHNT and CDR2 as YYREEE (reference sequence). CDR3 in DNA: TGTGCCAGCAGCTTGACACTAGCGGGTTACGAGCAGTACTTC. It encodes CASSLTLAGYEQYF.

This clone was counted only a few times. This chain uses TRBV5-1 with TRBJ2-7; 10 bases align to TRBD2. Per germline, CDR1 SGHRS and CDR2 YFSETQ. The CDR3 totals 15 residues. V shed 5 bases, J shed 3 bases, and the junction held 8 bases outside the gene matches. CDR3 sequence reads: CASSTSSGSIYEQYF. The CDR3, as DNA: TGCGCCAGCAGTACCTCTAGCGGGAGTATCTACGAGCAGTACTTC.

V gene TRBV29-1 combines with J gene TRBJ2-4; 7 bases agree with TRBD1. Trimming at V came to 0 bases and at J to 8 bases, leaving 7 bases not matched to a gene. The CDR3 contains 14 residues. Germline CDR1 is SQVTM and CDR2 is ANQGSEA. CDR3 in amino acids: CSVEDGDRVDIQYF. Here the CDR3 DNA reads TGCAGCGTTGAAGACGGCGACAGGGTGGACATTCAGTACTTC.

The chain joins TRBV11-3 to TRBJ1-4, with TRBD1 as a possible D gene (6 bases). Trimming cost V 5 bases and J 5 bases, with 12 bases left between them. The CDR3 extends over 14 amino acids. Germline V gene sequence: CDR1 SGHNT, CDR2 YENEEA. The CDR3: CASSTDSPNEKLFF. The CDR3 coding sequence is TGTGCCAGCAGCACGGACAGTCCGAATGAAAAACTGTTTTTT.

V gene TRBV6-5 combines with J gene TRBJ2-7; D might be TRBD2 (5 bases). V was pared by 10 bases and J by 4 bases, with 23 bases between. Germline V gene lookup returns CDR1 MNHEY and CDR2 SVGAGI. CDR3 length equals 15 residues. CDR3 sequence (DNA): TGTGCCACCACGAGGGAGCTAGGAGGTTTGTACGAGCAGTACTTC. It codes for CATTRELGGLYEQYF.

The chain recombines TRBV30 with TRBJ2-7, with 10 bases identical to TRBD2. The CDR3 spans 15 residues. Germline assignment: CDR1 GTSNPN and CDR2 SVGIG (reference sequence). The V segment lost 1 base and the J segment 5 bases; nucleotides outside the gene matches: 8. DNA of the CDR3: TGTGCCTGGAGTGCCCTAGCGGGAGTTGTCCACGAGCAGTACTTC. This encodes CAWSALAGVVHEQYF.

This clone was recorded only once. Here the CDR3 reads CASSGLAREQFF. The CDR3 DNA reads as TGTGCCAGCAGCGGACTAGCTCGGGAGCAGTTCTTC. The chain uses TRBV9 and TRBJ2-1, with TRBD2 matching 7 bases. Per germline, CDR1 SGDLS and CDR2 YYNGEE. Trimming removed 3 bases from V and 10 bases from J; junction bases left unmatched: 4. The CDR3 runs to 12 residues. Full variable domain (missing parts from reference TRBV9 and TRBJ2-1): DSGVTQTPKHLITATGQRVTLRCSPRSGDLSVYWYQQSLDQGLQFLIQYYNGEERAKGNILERFSAQQFPDLHSELNLSSLELGDSALYFCASSGLAREQFFGPGTRLTVL.

V is TRBV19 and J is TRBJ1-3; TRBD1 aligns across 8 bases. The germline V gene encodes CDR1 LNHDA and CDR2 SQIVND (reference sequence). J lost 8 bases, V lost 6 bases, and 12 bases had no gene match. The CDR3 is 15 residues long. CDR3 nucleotide sequence: TGTGCCAGTAGCCTACCGGGGACAGGTCGGTACACCATATATTTT. It is translated as CASSLPGTGRYTIYF.

Turning to this clone: Just one base apart from a much larger clone, this may be a read error. The chain couples TRBV5-4 to TRBJ2-7; maybe TRBD1 (5 bases). The CDR3 loop spans 14 amino acids. The V end lost 1 base, the J end lost 1 base, and 9 bases lay between the germline ends. Per the germline V gene, CDR1 is SGHNT and CDR2 is YYREEE (reference sequence). CDR3 DNA: TGTGCCAGCAGCTTGTGGGGCAGATCCTACGAGCAGTACTTC. The encoded protein is CASSLWGRSYEQYF.

The V and J genes are TRBV28 and TRBJ1-5, with 7 bases that match TRBD1. V was pared by 6 bases and J by 4 bases, with 6 bases of the junction left unmatched. The CDR3 is made up of 14 amino acids. From germline, CDR1 is MDHEN and CDR2 SYDVKM. The CDR3 here is CASRETGSNQPQHF. CDR3 bases: TGTGCCAGCAGGGAGACAGGGTCAAATCAGCCCCAGCATTTT.

The chain uses TRBV5-4 and TRBJ2-7; 13 bases align to TRBD2. The CDR3 is made up of 15 amino acids. The trim removed 2 bases at V and 6 bases at J, leaving 5 bases unmatched. Germline assignment: CDR1 SGHNT and CDR2 YYREEE (reference sequence). CDR3 DNA: TGTGCCAGCAGCTTCAGGACTAGCGGGAGTTCCGAGCAGTACTTC. Translation: CASSFRTSGSSEQYF.